These T cell receptor beta chains were read from a single sample in a study of response to subunit inactivated influenza vaccine. Via MiXCR, TCRdb re-called the RT-PCR reads, giving one row per CDR3 protein. The data hold around 250,000 distinct CDR3 sequences, with 12% observed a single time. The material sequenced was non-naive T cells sorted from PBMCs, taken around 14 days before vaccination. Receptors originate from a man aged 50 to 59 who received an inactivated influenza vaccine. Both conserved end residues are part of each CDR3. Fields, in order: D gene, V gene, J gene, clone size, CDR3 DNA, CDR3 protein. A D gene is named only where the DNA matches it firmly. Clone size is shown for a subset of rows, as once, few, many or a class of expanded clone.

D: TRBD1
V: TRBV7-2
J: TRBJ1-1
size: NA
DNA: TGTGCCAGCAGCAGGGACAGGGGCAGGCCTGAAGCTTTCTTT
CDR3: CASSRDRGRPEAFF

D: NA
V: TRBV12-3/TRBV12-4
J: TRBJ2-2
size: many
DNA: TGTGCCACCCGGACGGGAAACACCGGGGAGCTGTTTTTT
CDR3: CATRTGNTGELFF

D: NA
V: TRBV5-1
J: TRBJ2-1
size: many
DNA: TGCGCCAGCAGCCCGGAGACAGGGCGGGGGAATGAGCAGTTCTTC
CDR3: CASSPETGRGNEQFF

D: TRBD2
V: TRBV29-1
J: TRBJ2-2
size: few
DNA: TGCAGCGCCCGGACTAGCGGGCGGTTGGAGCTGTTTTTT
CDR3: CSARTSGRLELFF

D: TRBD2
V: TRBV24-1
J: TRBJ2-3
size: NA
DNA: TGTGCCACCAGTGATCCCCGGACTAGCGGGCCGTTCACAGATACGCAGTATTTT
CDR3: CATSDPRTSGPFTDTQYF

D: NA
V: TRBV12-3/TRBV12-4
J: TRBJ1-5
size: NA
DNA: TGTGCCAGCAGCCTGGCGGAAAGCAATCAGCCCCAGCATTTT
CDR3: CASSLAESNQPQHF

D: NA
V: TRBV6-2/TRBV6-3
J: TRBJ2-5
size: NA
DNA: TGTGCCAGCAGTTACTCGACTACCCAAGAGACCCAGTACTTC
CDR3: CASSYSTTQETQYF

D: TRBD1
V: TRBV6-5
J: TRBJ1-6
size: many
DNA: TGTGCCAGCAGTTACGAGGGACAGGGAGATTCACCCCTCCACTTT
CDR3: CASSYEGQGDSPLHF

D: NA
V: TRBV12-5
J: TRBJ2-3
size: NA
DNA: TGTGCTAGTGGTTTGAGCTCGGGGGTTACAGATACGCAGTATTTT
CDR3: CASGLSSGVTDTQYF

D: TRBD1
V: TRBV27
J: TRBJ2-7
size: few
DNA: TGTGCCAGCAGTTCCACTACGCCGGGACAGGGGAGGTCGTACGAGCAGTACTTC
CDR3: CASSSTTPGQGRSYEQYF

D: TRBD2
V: TRBV20-1
J: TRBJ2-3
size: NA
DNA: TGCAGTGCTAGGCCGGGACTAGCGGGAGATACGCAGTATTTT
CDR3: CSARPGLAGDTQYF

D: TRBD2
V: TRBV2
J: TRBJ2-1
size: few
DNA: TGTGCCAGCAGTGAGTTCCGGACTAGCGGGAGGAAATCCTACAATGAGCAGTTCTTC
CDR3: CASSEFRTSGRKSYNEQFF

D: TRBD1
V: TRBV20-1
J: TRBJ1-2
size: NA
DNA: TGCAGTGCTAGTCCTCGGGACAGGTGGCCCTACACCTTC
CDR3: CSASPRDRWPYTF

D: TRBD1
V: TRBV29-1
J: TRBJ2-5
size: few
DNA: TGCAGCGTCGGACAGGGCCAAGAGACCCAGTACTTC
CDR3: CSVGQGQETQYF

D: NA
V: TRBV7-8
J: TRBJ2-5
size: NA
DNA: TGTGCCAGCAGCTTATATCCAAGCCCCAGCCCTCGCGAGACCCAGTACTTC
CDR3: CASSLYPSPSPRETQYF

D: NA
V: TRBV28
J: TRBJ2-6
size: few
DNA: TGTGCCAGCAGTGTCCCAGCTGGGGCCAACGTCCTGACTTTC
CDR3: CASSVPAGANVLTF

D: NA
V: TRBV4-3
J: TRBJ2-3
size: many
DNA: TGCGCCAGCAGCCAAGATAGTATAGGGACTGCGCAGTATTTT
CDR3: CASSQDSIGTAQYF

D: NA
V: TRBV11-2
J: TRBJ1-1
size: many
DNA: TGTGCCAGCAGCTTAGGGACCCCGAACACTGAAGCTTTCTTT
CDR3: CASSLGTPNTEAFF

D: TRBD1
V: TRBV9
J: TRBJ2-1
size: NA
DNA: TGTGCCAGCAGCCCAAGGACAGGGGGGAGGAACAATGAGCAGTTCTTC
CDR3: CASSPRTGGRNNEQFF

D: TRBD1
V: TRBV5-6
J: TRBJ2-1
size: NA
DNA: TGTGCCAGCAGACCCGGGACAGTCAATGAGCAGTTCTTC
CDR3: CASRPGTVNEQFF

D: TRBD2
V: TRBV20-1
J: TRBJ2-5
size: NA
DNA: TGCAGTGCCCCGACTAGCGGGGGGCTGGAGACCCAGTACTTC
CDR3: CSAPTSGGLETQYF

D: TRBD1
V: TRBV7-2
J: TRBJ2-3
size: NA
DNA: TGTGCCAGCAGCCAGGGGGCGGCAGATACGCAGTATTTT
CDR3: CASSQGAADTQYF

D: NA
V: TRBV19
J: TRBJ2-7
size: NA
DNA: TGTGCCAGTAGTATAGGTAACAGTAACGAGCAGTACTTC
CDR3: CASSIGNSNEQYF

D: NA
V: TRBV7-8
J: TRBJ2-2
size: many
DNA: TGTGCCAGCAGCCCGACAGGATTGACCGGGGAGCTGTTTTTT
CDR3: CASSPTGLTGELFF

D: TRBD2
V: TRBV7-9
J: TRBJ2-5
size: NA
DNA: TGTGCCAGCAGCGACAGACTAGCGGGAGGCCAAGAGACCCAGTACTTC
CDR3: CASSDRLAGGQETQYF

D: TRBD1
V: TRBV10-3
J: TRBJ1-3
size: few
DNA: TGTGCCATCGGTGGGACAGGGGAAGGAACGCCTGGAAACACCATATATTTT
CDR3: CAIGGTGEGTPGNTIYF

D: NA
V: TRBV29-1
J: TRBJ2-7
size: many
DNA: TGCAGCGTTCTCACACAACACGAGCAGTACTTC
CDR3: CSVLTQHEQYF

D: NA
V: TRBV6-6
J: TRBJ1-5
size: few
DNA: TGTGCCAGCGGGACGGCAACTCAGCCCCAGCATTTT
CDR3: CASGTATQPQHF

D: NA
V: TRBV2
J: TRBJ2-1
size: NA
DNA: TGTGCCAGCAGGACCGGGATGTCCTACAATGAGCAGTTCTTC
CDR3: CASRTGMSYNEQFF

D: TRBD2
V: TRBV11-2
J: TRBJ2-7
size: many
DNA: TGTGCCAGCAGCTTAGATAGACTAGCGGGGGCCGAGCAGTACTTC
CDR3: CASSLDRLAGAEQYF

D: NA
V: TRBV7-2
J: TRBJ1-3
size: NA
DNA: TGTGCCAGCAGCCTGCAAAACACCGGCGGAAACACCATATATTTT
CDR3: CASSLQNTGGNTIYF

D: TRBD2
V: TRBV20-1
J: TRBJ2-3
size: few
DNA: TGCAGTGCTAGTAATAGCGGGAGTACAGATACGCAGTATTTT
CDR3: CSASNSGSTDTQYF

D: NA
V: TRBV14
J: TRBJ1-1
size: few
DNA: TGTGCCAGCAGCCAACTCCAACCAGGGTTCACTGAAGCTTTCTTT
CDR3: CASSQLQPGFTEAFF

D: TRBD1
V: TRBV23-1
J: TRBJ2-1
size: few
DNA: TGCGCCAGCACTTCGTTCCCGGCGCAGGGGGCGCAGGATGAGCAGTTCTTC
CDR3: CASTSFPAQGAQDEQFF

D: TRBD1
V: TRBV3-1
J: TRBJ1-5
size: many
DNA: TGTGCCAGCAGCTTGACAGGGGCTAGCAATCAGCCCCAGCATTTT
CDR3: CASSLTGASNQPQHF

D: NA
V: TRBV6-1
J: TRBJ2-7
size: NA
DNA: TGTGCCAGCAGCCCGGCGGGGGCGCCGGCCGAGCAGTACTTC
CDR3: CASSPAGAPAEQYF

D: TRBD1
V: TRBV10-3
J: TRBJ1-5
size: NA
DNA: TGTGCCATCAGTGAGAATACAGGGGGAATTGATCAGCATTTT
CDR3: CAISENTGGIDQHF

D: TRBD1
V: TRBV20-1
J: TRBJ2-7
size: many
DNA: TGCAGTGCTAGGGACACAGGGGGAGAGCAGTACTTC
CDR3: CSARDTGGEQYF

D: NA
V: TRBV20-1
J: TRBJ2-3
size: NA
DNA: TGCAGTGCCCCTGACAGGTTGGATACGCAGTATTTT
CDR3: CSAPDRLDTQYF

D: NA
V: TRBV7-2
J: TRBJ2-7
size: few
DNA: TGTGCCAGCAGCCTACCCAGATACGAGCAGTACTTC
CDR3: CASSLPRYEQYF

D: NA
V: TRBV7-9
J: TRBJ1-3
size: NA
DNA: TGTGCCAGCAGCCCCCCGGGGCACTCTGGAAACACCATATATTTT
CDR3: CASSPPGHSGNTIYF

D: NA
V: TRBV30
J: TRBJ2-7
size: few
DNA: TGTGCCTGGAGTGTACGCGGCCGTACACAGCCCTACGAGCAGTACTTC
CDR3: CAWSVRGRTQPYEQYF

D: TRBD1
V: TRBV4-3
J: TRBJ1-1
size: many
DNA: TGCGCCAGCAGCCAAGATGGAGGACAGGGGGACACTGAAGCTTTCTTT
CDR3: CASSQDGGQGDTEAFF

D: TRBD2
V: TRBV20-1
J: TRBJ2-5
size: NA
DNA: TGCAGTGCTCCCCGACTAGCGGGGGCCCAAGAGACCCAGTACTTC
CDR3: CSAPRLAGAQETQYF

D: NA
V: TRBV4-2
J: TRBJ1-4
size: many
DNA: TGTGCCAGCAGCCAAGGGGACTCGGTCGGTGAAAAACTGTTTTTT
CDR3: CASSQGDSVGEKLFF

D: NA
V: TRBV7-9
J: TRBJ2-1
size: NA
DNA: TGTGCCAGCAGCGGCCACCCCTGGGGGAATGAGCAGTTCTTC
CDR3: CASSGHPWGNEQFF

D: NA
V: TRBV24-1
J: TRBJ2-5
size: NA
DNA: TGTGCCACCAGTGATAGGGGTAAAGAGACCCAGTACTTC
CDR3: CATSDRGKETQYF

D: TRBD2
V: TRBV4-2
J: TRBJ2-1
size: few
DNA: TGTGCCAGCAGCCACGCGTTCATTAAAGGGACTAGCTCCTACAATGAGCAGTTCTTC
CDR3: CASSHAFIKGTSSYNEQFF

D: TRBD2
V: TRBV3-1
J: TRBJ2-2
size: many
DNA: TGTGCCAGCAGCCGACGGACTAGCATAACCGGGGAGCTGTTTTTT
CDR3: CASSRRTSITGELFF

D: TRBD2
V: TRBV6-2/TRBV6-3
J: TRBJ2-5
size: NA
DNA: TGTGCCAGCAGGGTAGCGGGGGGGCGAGAGACCCAGTACTTC
CDR3: CASRVAGGRETQYF

D: TRBD2
V: TRBV3-1
J: TRBJ2-7
size: many
DNA: TGTGCCAGCAGCCAAGGCGGGGGGTTGGAGCAGTACTTC
CDR3: CASSQGGGLEQYF

D: TRBD2
V: TRBV20-1
J: TRBJ2-3
size: few
DNA: TGCAGTGCTCTTAGCGGGGGGGCAACAGATACGCAGTATTTT
CDR3: CSALSGGATDTQYF

D: NA
V: TRBV28
J: TRBJ1-1
size: many
DNA: TGTGCCAGCAGTTTTTCCCTGGGGGGGAACACTGAAGCTTTCTTT
CDR3: CASSFSLGGNTEAFF

D: NA
V: TRBV29-1
J: TRBJ2-5
size: few
DNA: TGCAGCGCCTCGACTTGGGTAGGGGAGACCCAGTACTTC
CDR3: CSASTWVGETQYF

D: TRBD1
V: TRBV5-4
J: TRBJ1-5
size: NA
DNA: TGTGCCAGCAGCTTTGACGACAGGGGTGGAATTATACCAAGCCAGCCCCAGCATTTT
CDR3: CASSFDDRGGIIPSQPQHF

D: TRBD2
V: TRBV6-5
J: TRBJ2-3
size: NA
DNA: TGTGCCAGCATTAAGGAGTTCGGGACTAGCGGGACAGATACGCAGTATTTT
CDR3: CASIKEFGTSGTDTQYF